The T cell receptor beta chain under discussion was sequenced for a study of T cell responses to AZD1222 COVID-19 vaccine. TCRdb's table, derived via immunoSEQ multiplex PCR, lists solely in-frame clones and lacks some. The repertoire holds 99,000 or so clones, with 85% to 90% as singletons. The material sequenced was peripheral blood, taken on day 0 of AZD1222 vaccination. This sequence originates from an adult in good health.

CDR3 DNA: TGTGCCAGCAGCTTGGCAGAACCTAATGAAAAACTGTTTTTT. Protein sequence: CASSLAEPNEKLFF. The chain links TRBV5-6 to TRBJ1-4; D gene uncertain. Per the germline V gene, CDR1 is SGHDT and CDR2 is YYEEEE. Trimming took off 0 bases at V and 3 bases at J, with 6 bases between the two ends. CDR3 length: 14 amino acids.